Listed below are T cell receptor beta chains from one sample, sequenced in a study of PD-1 blockade in classical Hodgkin lymphoma. Some clones are missing from TCRdb's copy, which holds only in-frame ones; the method was immunoSEQ multiplex PCR. This sample yields over 50,000 clones, of which roughly 86% are seen a single time; approximately 7% belongs to the top ten. Source: peripheral blood mononuclear cells (PBMCs), taken before the fourth cycle of nivolumab. The source of these receptors is a human donor with classical Hodgkin lymphoma. CDR3s include the opening cysteine and the closing phenylalanine or tryptophan. The D gene is left open where the match is weak. Some rows mark clone size as missing; the rest say once, few, many or name a class of expanded clone.

J: TRBJ2-6
V: TRBV19
size: .
D: .
CDR3: CASSIVESHSGANVLTF
DNA: TGTGCCAGTAGTATAGTAGAGTCTCACTCTGGGGCCAACGTCCTGACTTTC

J: TRBJ1-1
V: TRBV7-8
size: .
D: .
CDR3: CASSLTVMNTEAFF
DNA: TGTGCCAGCAGCTTGACGGTTATGAACACTGAAGCTTTCTTT

J: TRBJ1-3
V: TRBV5-1
size: .
D: .
CDR3: CASRGSLNSGNTIYF
DNA: TGCGCCAGCAGGGGGTCGCTAAACTCTGGAAACACCATATATTTT

J: TRBJ2-1
V: TRBV2
size: .
D: .
CDR3: CASRAGVNNNEQFF
DNA: TGTGCCAGCAGGGCCGGGGTCAACAACAATGAGCAGTTCTTC

J: TRBJ1-1
V: TRBV7-8
size: .
D: .
CDR3: CASSLAGQAEAFF
DNA: TGTGCCAGCAGCTTAGCGGGGCAGGCTGAAGCTTTCTTT

J: TRBJ2-2
V: TRBV6-4
size: .
D: .
CDR3: CASSDQGTPNTGELFF
DNA: TGTGCCAGCAGTGACCAGGGGACCCCGAACACCGGGGAGCTGTTTTTT

J: TRBJ2-5
V: TRBV29-1
size: .
D: .
CDR3: CSVVMQPETQYF
DNA: TGCAGCGTTGTAATGCAGCCCGAGACCCAGTACTTC

J: TRBJ2-7
V: TRBV28
size: few
D: .
CDR3: CASSGTFSSYEQYF
DNA: TGTGCCAGCAGCGGGACTTTCAGCTCCTACGAGCAGTACTTC

J: TRBJ2-3
V: TRBV7-9
size: .
D: .
CDR3: CASSLSVPTDTQYF
DNA: TGTGCCAGCAGCCTGAGCGTTCCCACAGATACGCAGTATTTT

J: TRBJ2-1
V: TRBV7-3
size: .
D: .
CDR3: CASSLSSSLGWAYNEQFF
DNA: TGTGCCAGCAGCTTATCCTCCTCGTTGGGTTGGGCTTACAATGAGCAGTTCTTC

J: TRBJ1-3
V: TRBV2
size: .
D: TRBD1
CDR3: CASSGQGTGFSGNTIYF
DNA: TGTGCCAGCAGTGGACAGGGGACAGGGTTCTCTGGAAACACCATATATTTT